Listed below are T cell receptor beta chains from one sample, sequenced in a study of control samples from healthy donors and cancer patients. Produced via immunoSEQ multiplex PCR; TCRdb's table is partial and in-frame only. The table lists 140,000 to 150,000 clones, roughly 89% of them singletons. The sequenced sample consisted of blood. Receptor source: a man in his thirties or forties in good health. The CDR3 runs from the conserved cysteine through the conserved F or W.

V gene: TRBV6-5; J gene: TRBJ2-5; CDR3 protein: CASRGGETQYF
V gene: TRBV9; J gene: TRBJ2-7; CDR3 protein: CASSVGGISVHEQYF
V gene: TRBV10-3; J gene: TRBJ2-7; CDR3 protein: CAISGTGMAYEQYF
V gene: TRBV7-7; J gene: TRBJ2-7; CDR3 protein: CASSVRGFDEQYF
V gene: TRBV24-1; J gene: TRBJ2-2; CDR3 protein: CATSRDRYIAGVGTGELFF
V gene: TRBV9; J gene: TRBJ2-2; CDR3 protein: CASSVARQVNTGELFF
V gene: TRBV5-4; J gene: TRBJ1-4; CDR3 protein: CASSANRGGDEKLFF
V gene: TRBV10-3; J gene: TRBJ1-2; CDR3 protein: CAISVYNYGYTF
V gene: TRBV20-1; J gene: TRBJ2-1; CDR3 protein: CSYSGNEQFF
V gene: TRBV11-3; J gene: TRBJ2-7; CDR3 protein: CASSLARGRFHEQYF
V gene: TRBV28; J gene: TRBJ1-1; CDR3 protein: CASSLSGGEAFF
V gene: TRBV19; J gene: TRBJ1-4; CDR3 protein: CATTDRNEKLFF
V gene: TRBV29-1; J gene: TRBJ1-1; CDR3 protein: CSVVWQPTEAFF
V gene: TRBV10-1; J gene: TRBJ1-5; CDR3 protein: CASSESTPTLYINQPQHF
V gene: TRBV27; J gene: TRBJ2-7; CDR3 protein: CASSLTGLNYYEQYF
V gene: TRBV20-1; J gene: TRBJ2-3; CDR3 protein: CSASWRAQDTQYF
V gene: TRBV20-1; J gene: TRBJ2-1; CDR3 protein: CSALNRNEQFF
V gene: TRBV7-3; J gene: TRBJ2-3; CDR3 protein: CASSYFSGGIGTDTQYF
V gene: TRBV7-2; J gene: TRBJ1-5; CDR3 protein: CASSFISAQHF
V gene: TRBV5-1; J gene: TRBJ2-3; CDR3 protein: CASSLGAGTGAGDTQYF
V gene: TRBV29-1; J gene: TRBJ2-5; CDR3 protein: CSVSRQQAEETQYF
V gene: TRBV10-3; J gene: TRBJ2-4; CDR3 protein: CAISQGEAKNIQYF
V gene: TRBV19; J gene: TRBJ2-7; CDR3 protein: CASSIVGSSYEQYF
V gene: TRBV12-3/TRBV12-4; J gene: TRBJ1-1; CDR3 protein: CASSLGQFTEAFF
V gene: TRBV20-1; J gene: TRBJ1-2; CDR3 protein: CSARTDGGYTF
V gene: TRBV2; J gene: TRBJ2-7; CDR3 protein: CASTDPGQGNEQYF
V gene: TRBV24-1; J gene: TRBJ2-3; CDR3 protein: CATSDPARTDTQYF
V gene: TRBV19; J gene: TRBJ2-7; CDR3 protein: CASSRGGLGRYEQYF
V gene: TRBV18; J gene: TRBJ2-3; CDR3 protein: CASSVDRGGTDTQYF
V gene: TRBV10-3; J gene: TRBJ2-5; CDR3 protein: CAIKGSGNETQYF
V gene: TRBV10-2; J gene: TRBJ1-5; CDR3 protein: CASSEDRGYQPQHF